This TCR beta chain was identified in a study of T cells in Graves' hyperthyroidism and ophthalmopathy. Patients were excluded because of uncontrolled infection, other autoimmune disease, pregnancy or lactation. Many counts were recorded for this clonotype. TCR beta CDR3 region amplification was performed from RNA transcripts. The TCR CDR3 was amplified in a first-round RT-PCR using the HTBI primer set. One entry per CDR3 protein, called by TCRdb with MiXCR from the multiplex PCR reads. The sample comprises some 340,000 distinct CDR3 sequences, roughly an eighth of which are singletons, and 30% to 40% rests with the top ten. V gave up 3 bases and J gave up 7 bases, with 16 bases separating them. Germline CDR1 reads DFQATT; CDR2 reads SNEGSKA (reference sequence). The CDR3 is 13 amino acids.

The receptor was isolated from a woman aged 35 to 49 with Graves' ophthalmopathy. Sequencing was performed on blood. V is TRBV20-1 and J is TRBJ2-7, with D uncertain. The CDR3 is CSARGSANWEQYF. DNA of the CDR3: TGCAGTGCTAGGGGGTCAGCCAACTGGGAGCAGTACTTC.